These T cell receptor beta chains were read from a single sample in a study of control samples from healthy donors and cancer patients. Sequencing was performed with immunoSEQ multiplex PCR; in TCRdb, only in-frame clones are kept and a portion is missing. Of more than 20,000 clones in the sample, around 83% were seen once. The sample consisted of PBMCs. These receptors all stem from a man in his 60s with head and neck cancer. CDR3s include the opening cysteine and the closing phenylalanine or tryptophan. Each record gives: J gene, V gene, D gene, clone size, CDR3 DNA, CDR3 protein. D genes are given only for firm matches. Clone sizes are given selectively: once, few, many, or a class where the clone is expanded.

J gene: TRBJ2-1; V gene: TRBV30; D gene: -; clone size: -; CDR3 DNA: TGTGCCTGGGGAGGTTGGCTAGAGACCTACAATGAGCAGTTCTTC; CDR3 protein: CAWGGWLETYNEQFF
J gene: TRBJ2-1; V gene: TRBV25-1; D gene: TRBD2; clone size: -; CDR3 DNA: TGTGCCAGCAGTAAGACTAGCGGGAGTGCGACTGAGCAGTTCTTC; CDR3 protein: CASSKTSGSATEQFF
J gene: TRBJ2-5; V gene: TRBV29-1; D gene: -; clone size: -; CDR3 DNA: TGCAGCGTTGAACGTCGGTTGAAAGAGACCCAGTACTTC; CDR3 protein: CSVERRLKETQYF
J gene: TRBJ2-1; V gene: TRBV3-1/TRBV3-2; D gene: TRBD2; clone size: once; CDR3 DNA: TGTGCCAGCAGCCAATATAGCGGGAACTACAATGAGCAGTTCTTC; CDR3 protein: CASSQYSGNYNEQFF
J gene: TRBJ2-5; V gene: TRBV6-6; D gene: -; clone size: -; CDR3 DNA: TGTGCCAGCAGTTCCTGGAAGGAGGGGACCCAGTACTTC; CDR3 protein: CASSSWKEGTQYF
J gene: TRBJ2-3; V gene: TRBV4-1; D gene: TRBD2; clone size: once; CDR3 DNA: TGCGCCAGCAGCCTTGGGCCTTTAGCGGGGCACACAGATACGCAGTATTTT; CDR3 protein: CASSLGPLAGHTDTQYF
J gene: TRBJ1-3; V gene: TRBV9; D gene: -; clone size: -; CDR3 DNA: TGTGCCAGCAGTCCCACAGGCTTCTCTGGAAACACCATATATTTT; CDR3 protein: CASSPTGFSGNTIYF
J gene: TRBJ2-2; V gene: TRBV7-8; D gene: -; clone size: few; CDR3 DNA: TGTGCCAGCAGTCGACTCGGGGGCAACACCGGGGAGCTGTTTTTT; CDR3 protein: CASSRLGGNTGELFF
J gene: TRBJ2-3; V gene: TRBV7-3; D gene: -; clone size: -; CDR3 DNA: TGTGCCAGCAGCCTATCACCCCCGCAGGGAGGCACAGATACGCAGTATTTT; CDR3 protein: CASSLSPPQGGTDTQYF
J gene: TRBJ2-1; V gene: TRBV9; D gene: TRBD2; clone size: -; CDR3 DNA: TGTGCCAGCAGCGTAGCCCCTAGCGGGAGTACTGAGCAGTTCTTC; CDR3 protein: CASSVAPSGSTEQFF
J gene: TRBJ2-5; V gene: TRBV24-1; D gene: TRBD1; clone size: -; CDR3 DNA: TGTGCCACCAGTGAGGGACAGGGCGAACAAGAGACCCAGTACTTC; CDR3 protein: CATSEGQGEQETQYF
J gene: TRBJ2-7; V gene: TRBV27; D gene: -; clone size: once; CDR3 DNA: TGTGCCAGCAGTTGGACAGGGACTACCTACGAGCAGTACTTC; CDR3 protein: CASSWTGTTYEQYF
J gene: TRBJ2-2; V gene: TRBV5-4; D gene: -; clone size: -; CDR3 DNA: TGTGCCAGCGGGGTGAATAGCGAGGGCGGGGAGCTGTTTTTT; CDR3 protein: CASGVNSEGGELFF
J gene: TRBJ1-1; V gene: TRBV6-6; D gene: -; clone size: few; CDR3 DNA: TGTGCCAGCATCCCCGGGACGACCCCATCTGAAGCTTTCTTT; CDR3 protein: CASIPGTTPSEAFF
J gene: TRBJ2-1; V gene: TRBV20-1; D gene: -; clone size: -; CDR3 DNA: TGCAGTGCTGGGGGGCGGAGTGAGCAGTTCTTC; CDR3 protein: CSAGGRSEQFF
J gene: TRBJ2-1; V gene: TRBV7-3; D gene: TRBD2; clone size: -; CDR3 DNA: TGTGCCAGCAGGCCCCGTGGGACTAGCGGGAGAGGTGAGCAGTTCTTC; CDR3 protein: CASRPRGTSGRGEQFF
J gene: TRBJ1-5; V gene: TRBV15; D gene: -; clone size: once; CDR3 DNA: TGTGCCACCACCGGGGGACTGCCCAATCAGCCCCAGCATTTT; CDR3 protein: CATTGGLPNQPQHF
J gene: TRBJ1-6; V gene: TRBV2; D gene: -; clone size: once; CDR3 DNA: TGTGCCAGCAGTGGTTTCCAGGATAATTCACCCCTCCACTTT; CDR3 protein: CASSGFQDNSPLHF
J gene: TRBJ1-6; V gene: TRBV28; D gene: -; clone size: -; CDR3 DNA: TGTGCCAGCAGTTCGGCCTCCTATAATTCACCCCTCCACTTT; CDR3 protein: CASSSASYNSPLHF
J gene: TRBJ2-3; V gene: TRBV2; D gene: TRBD2; clone size: -; CDR3 DNA: TGTGCCAGCAGAACGGGAGGAGATACGCAGTATTTT; CDR3 protein: CASRTGGDTQYF
J gene: TRBJ1-2; V gene: TRBV12-3/TRBV12-4; D gene: TRBD1; clone size: -; CDR3 DNA: TGTGCCAGTTCCGGGACAGGGGGGTATGGCTACACCTTC; CDR3 protein: CASSGTGGYGYTF
J gene: TRBJ2-1; V gene: TRBV19; D gene: TRBD1; clone size: few; CDR3 DNA: TGTGCCAGTAGTATGTCGAGGACAGGGGGCAATGAGCAGTTCTTC; CDR3 protein: CASSMSRTGGNEQFF
J gene: TRBJ1-6; V gene: TRBV9; D gene: -; clone size: -; CDR3 DNA: TGTGCCAGCAGCTCCCAGGGAGGGGACGATAATTCACCCCTCCACTTT; CDR3 protein: CASSSQGGDDNSPLHF
J gene: TRBJ2-3; V gene: TRBV18; D gene: TRBD2; clone size: -; CDR3 DNA: TGTGCCAGCTCACCAAAAGGAGCGGGAGGCGCTGGCACAGATACGCAGTATTTT; CDR3 protein: CASSPKGAGGAGTDTQYF
J gene: TRBJ1-4; V gene: TRBV6-4; D gene: -; clone size: once; CDR3 DNA: TGTGCCACCCGGGACAATATTGGGGAAAAACTGTTTTTT; CDR3 protein: CATRDNIGEKLFF
J gene: TRBJ1-1; V gene: TRBV6-6; D gene: TRBD1; clone size: -; CDR3 DNA: TGTGCCAGCAGTCTGCCACAGGGGGTTCGGGGCACTGAAGCTTTCTTT; CDR3 protein: CASSLPQGVRGTEAFF
J gene: TRBJ2-6; V gene: TRBV19; D gene: TRBD1; clone size: -; CDR3 DNA: TGTGCCAGTAGCGCCGGGACAGGGAGCTCTGGGGCCAACGTCCTGACTTTC; CDR3 protein: CASSAGTGSSGANVLTF
J gene: TRBJ2-1; V gene: TRBV14; D gene: TRBD2; clone size: -; CDR3 DNA: TGTGCCAGCAGCCAAGATATCGGGGTGGGGACTAGTGGCGATGAGCAGTTCTTC; CDR3 protein: CASSQDIGVGTSGDEQFF
J gene: TRBJ2-7; V gene: TRBV19; D gene: TRBD2; clone size: -; CDR3 DNA: TGTGCCAGTAGTATCGGGGCGGGAGCAGACGAGCAGTACTTC; CDR3 protein: CASSIGAGADEQYF
J gene: TRBJ1-5; V gene: TRBV10-3; D gene: -; clone size: once; CDR3 DNA: TGTGCCATCCCCACAGGACTAAATCAGCCCCAGCATTTT; CDR3 protein: CAIPTGLNQPQHF
J gene: TRBJ2-1; V gene: TRBV2; D gene: -; clone size: -; CDR3 DNA: TGTGCCAGCAACATCGACGGGACTCCAAGCGAGCAGTTCTTC; CDR3 protein: CASNIDGTPSEQFF
J gene: TRBJ2-2; V gene: TRBV12-3/TRBV12-4; D gene: -; clone size: -; CDR3 DNA: TGTGCCAGCAGTTACGCCGGGGAGCTGTTTTTT; CDR3 protein: CASSYAGELFF
J gene: TRBJ1-1; V gene: TRBV27; D gene: -; clone size: -; CDR3 DNA: TGTGCCAGCAGTAGTGTAGGGACGGCTAAAATGAACACTGAAGCTTTCTTT; CDR3 protein: CASSSVGTAKMNTEAFF
J gene: TRBJ2-7; V gene: TRBV30; D gene: -; clone size: -; CDR3 DNA: TGTGCCTGGAGTGTAGGGGACTACGAGCAGTACTTC; CDR3 protein: CAWSVGDYEQYF
J gene: TRBJ1-4; V gene: TRBV30; D gene: -; clone size: -; CDR3 DNA: TGTGCCTGGAGTGTTGGGGGGTCTAATGAAAAACTGTTTTTT; CDR3 protein: CAWSVGGSNEKLFF
J gene: TRBJ2-1; V gene: TRBV4-1; D gene: -; clone size: few; CDR3 DNA: TGCGCCAGCAGCACAGGCGGCTCCTACAATGAGCAGTTCTTC; CDR3 protein: CASSTGGSYNEQFF
J gene: TRBJ2-1; V gene: TRBV6-1; D gene: -; clone size: -; CDR3 DNA: TGTGCCAGCAGTGAAATAGGTTTCCTCTTGGGGAATGAGCAGTTCTTC; CDR3 protein: CASSEIGFLLGNEQFF
J gene: TRBJ2-2; V gene: TRBV6-1; D gene: TRBD2; clone size: -; CDR3 DNA: TGTGCCAGCAGTGACCAACTAGCGGGAGGTGGGGAGCTGTTTTTT; CDR3 protein: CASSDQLAGGGELFF
J gene: TRBJ2-6; V gene: TRBV18; D gene: TRBD1; clone size: -; CDR3 DNA: TGTGCCAGCTCACCACAGGGGGCGGGCTCTGGGGCCAACGTCCTGACTTTC; CDR3 protein: CASSPQGAGSGANVLTF
J gene: TRBJ2-1; V gene: TRBV7-8; D gene: TRBD1; clone size: -; CDR3 DNA: TGTGCCAGCAGCGGACAGGTCAACAATGAGCAGTTCTTC; CDR3 protein: CASSGQVNNEQFF
J gene: TRBJ2-7; V gene: TRBV7-9; D gene: -; clone size: once; CDR3 DNA: TGTGCCAGCAGCTTATCGGAGTCCTCCTACGAGCAGTACTTC; CDR3 protein: CASSLSESSYEQYF
J gene: TRBJ2-1; V gene: TRBV4-1; D gene: -; clone size: once; CDR3 DNA: TGCGCCAGCAGCCTCCCGGCCGACAATGAGCAGTTCTTC; CDR3 protein: CASSLPADNEQFF
J gene: TRBJ1-5; V gene: TRBV6-5; D gene: -; clone size: -; CDR3 DNA: TGTGCCAGCAGTTTGGACAGTTCGGTATCGCCCCAGCATTTT; CDR3 protein: CASSLDSSVSPQHF
J gene: TRBJ2-2; V gene: TRBV19; D gene: TRBD2; clone size: -; CDR3 DNA: TGTGCCAGTAGTAGACAACTAGCGGGAGGAGGGACCGGGGAGCTGTTTTTT; CDR3 protein: CASSRQLAGGGTGELFF
J gene: TRBJ1-5; V gene: TRBV9; D gene: -; clone size: few; CDR3 DNA: TGTGCCAGCACCTCAGGGGAGGGTCAGCCCCAGCATTTT; CDR3 protein: CASTSGEGQPQHF
J gene: TRBJ2-2; V gene: TRBV24-1; D gene: -; clone size: few; CDR3 DNA: TGTGCCACCGCCGGGGGGAACACCGGGGAGCTGTTTTTT; CDR3 protein: CATAGGNTGELFF
J gene: TRBJ1-5; V gene: TRBV7-2; D gene: -; clone size: -; CDR3 DNA: TGTGCCAGCAGCCTCCTTCGCAATCAGCCCCAGCATTTT; CDR3 protein: CASSLLRNQPQHF
J gene: TRBJ1-5; V gene: TRBV18; D gene: -; clone size: once; CDR3 DNA: TGTGCCAGCTCACCGGGAAATTTGCTTCAGCCCCAGCATTTT; CDR3 protein: CASSPGNLLQPQHF
J gene: TRBJ2-7; V gene: TRBV2; D gene: -; clone size: -; CDR3 DNA: TGTGCCAGCAGTAAAGGGCAGGGGACCTACGAGCAGTACTTC; CDR3 protein: CASSKGQGTYEQYF
J gene: TRBJ2-7; V gene: TRBV5-1; D gene: TRBD2; clone size: medium-sized; CDR3 DNA: TGCGCCAGCAGCGCGTCAATCGGGACTAGCGGGAGCTACGAGCAGTACTTC; CDR3 protein: CASSASIGTSGSYEQYF
J gene: TRBJ1-5; V gene: TRBV3-1/TRBV3-2; D gene: -; clone size: -; CDR3 DNA: TGTGCCAGCAGCTCCCGACAGAGCAATCAGCCCCAGCATTTT; CDR3 protein: CASSSRQSNQPQHF
J gene: TRBJ2-2; V gene: TRBV5-1; D gene: TRBD1; clone size: -; CDR3 DNA: TGCGCCAGCAGCTTATCGGACAGGGGGCACACCGGGGAGCTGTTTTTT; CDR3 protein: CASSLSDRGHTGELFF
J gene: TRBJ2-7; V gene: TRBV21-1; D gene: -; clone size: -; CDR3 DNA: TGTGCCAGCAGCAAAGACGGCCAGATCAGCTCCTACGAGCAGTACTTC; CDR3 protein: CASSKDGQISSYEQYF
J gene: TRBJ1-5; V gene: TRBV11-2; D gene: -; clone size: -; CDR3 DNA: TGTGCCAGCAGCTTGGGACCTAGCAATCAGCCCCAGCATTTT; CDR3 protein: CASSLGPSNQPQHF
J gene: TRBJ1-2; V gene: TRBV30; D gene: TRBD1; clone size: once; CDR3 DNA: TGTGCCTGCCCGGGACAGGACTATAACTATGGCTACACCTTC; CDR3 protein: CACPGQDYNYGYTF
J gene: TRBJ2-3; V gene: TRBV13; D gene: TRBD2; clone size: once; CDR3 DNA: TGTGCCAGCAGCTTAGTCGCGGGAGGCACAGATACGCAGTATTTT; CDR3 protein: CASSLVAGGTDTQYF
J gene: TRBJ1-2; V gene: TRBV6-5; D gene: TRBD1; clone size: -; CDR3 DNA: TGTGCCAGCACCCGTCGGACAGGCCCCTATGGCTACACCTTC; CDR3 protein: CASTRRTGPYGYTF
J gene: TRBJ1-5; V gene: TRBV5-6; D gene: TRBD1; clone size: few; CDR3 DNA: TGTGCCAGCAGCTTATGGGACAGGTTGGATCAGCCCCAGCATTTT; CDR3 protein: CASSLWDRLDQPQHF
J gene: TRBJ1-6; V gene: TRBV30; D gene: TRBD1; clone size: once; CDR3 DNA: TGTGCCTGGAGCCTCGACAGGGCCAACTATAATTCACCCCTCCACTTT; CDR3 protein: CAWSLDRANYNSPLHF